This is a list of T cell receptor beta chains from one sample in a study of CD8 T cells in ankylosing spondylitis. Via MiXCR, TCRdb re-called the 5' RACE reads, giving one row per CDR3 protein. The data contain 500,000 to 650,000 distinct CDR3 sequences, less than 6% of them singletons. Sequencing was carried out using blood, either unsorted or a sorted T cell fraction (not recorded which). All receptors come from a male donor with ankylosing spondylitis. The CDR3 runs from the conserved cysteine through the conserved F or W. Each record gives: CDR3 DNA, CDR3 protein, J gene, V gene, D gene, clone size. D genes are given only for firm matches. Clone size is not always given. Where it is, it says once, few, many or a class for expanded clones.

TGTGCCAGCAGCTTTTGGCAGGACAATGGCTACACCTTC	CASSFWQDNGYTF	TRBJ1-2	TRBV7-2	-	many
TGTGCCACCCGCGACAGAAACTATGGCTACACCTTC	CATRDRNYGYTF	TRBJ1-2	TRBV24-1	-	many
TGCGCCAGCAGGTCAGGGGGGGGACAGGGAGGAAGAAGAGCTTTCTTT	CASRSGGGQGGRRAFF	TRBJ1-1	TRBV4-3	TRBD1	many
TGTGCCAGCAGCTTAGTTGCGAGGAACACTGAAGCTTTCTTT	CASSLVARNTEAFF	TRBJ1-1	TRBV11-1	-	many
TGCGCCAGCAGCCAAGATAGAGCCGGGGCACGAGCTTTCTTT	CASSQDRAGARAFF	TRBJ1-1	TRBV4-3	-	few
TGCAGTGCGGGACTAGCGGGAGGGAACTACGAGCAGTACTTC	CSAGLAGGNYEQYF	TRBJ2-7	TRBV20-1	TRBD2	many
TGTGCCAGCAGTTACCCCCGGGGGGGGGCCCTGGATACGCAGTATTTT	CASSYPRGGALDTQYF	TRBJ2-3	TRBV6-2/TRBV6-3	TRBD2	few
TGCGCCAGCAGCTTGGGCAGGGGCCCCTACGAGCAGTACTTC	CASSLGRGPYEQYF	TRBJ2-7	TRBV5-1	-	many
TGTGCCAGCAGCTTAACGGCGGGGGGAAACACCGGGGAGCTGTTTTTT	CASSLTAGGNTGELFF	TRBJ2-2	TRBV7-8	TRBD2	many
TGTGCCAGCACTTTCTCCGGGACCTTCTATGGCTACACCTTC	CASTFSGTFYGYTF	TRBJ1-2	TRBV5-4	-	many
TGTGCCACCTCGGACCTTAGCTCCTACGAGCAGTACTTC	CATSDLSSYEQYF	TRBJ2-7	TRBV28	-	-
TGCAGCGTTAAAGGACTGAGCACAGATACGCAGTATTTT	CSVKGLSTDTQYF	TRBJ2-3	TRBV29-1	-	many
TGCAGCGTTGATAGGGGCCCGCTTTATGGCTACACCTTC	CSVDRGPLYGYTF	TRBJ1-2	TRBV29-1	-	many
TGTGCTAGCAGCTTGTCCCGGGACACCCAAGAGACCCAGTACTTC	CASSLSRDTQETQYF	TRBJ2-5	TRBV7-7	-	few
TGCAGTGCTATTAGGACTAGCGGCTCAGAGACCCAGTACTTC	CSAIRTSGSETQYF	TRBJ2-5	TRBV20-1	TRBD2	many
TGTGCCAGCAGCTTTGGAGCTTCCTCCTATAACTCCTACAATGAGCAGTTCTTC	CASSFGASSYNSYNEQFF	TRBJ2-1	TRBV11-2	-	many
TGCGCCAGCAGCTCGACTAGCGCCCTGGGGGGAGAGACCCAGTACTTC	CASSSTSALGGETQYF	TRBJ2-5	TRBV5-1	TRBD2	many
TGCGCCAGCAGCTTGGTAGCTCCACCCGGGGAGCTGTTTTTT	CASSLVAPPGELFF	TRBJ2-2	TRBV5-1	-	many
TGTGCCACCGAGGACAGGGGAGAGACCCAGTACTTC	CATEDRGETQYF	TRBJ2-5	TRBV24-1	TRBD1	many
TGCGCCAGCAGTTCCTTTGGACTAGCGGGAGGACCCTACTCCTACAATGAGCAGTTCTTC	CASSSFGLAGGPYSYNEQFF	TRBJ2-1	TRBV10-2	TRBD2	many
TGTGCCAGTAGTCTCTCCCGACTCCATGAAAAACTGTTTTTT	CASSLSRLHEKLFF	TRBJ1-4	TRBV19	-	few
TGCGCCAGCAGCCAAGATTTGGGACCTGGTTTCAGGGATACGCAGTATTTT	CASSQDLGPGFRDTQYF	TRBJ2-3	TRBV4-3	-	-
TGTGCCAGCAGCCTAGACCGATGGGGTGAAGCTTTCTTT	CASSLDRWGEAFF	TRBJ1-1	TRBV5-5	-	many
TGCAGTGCTAAGATGAACAGGGGCAAAGATACGCAGTATTTT	CSAKMNRGKDTQYF	TRBJ2-3	TRBV20-1	TRBD1	few
TGTGCCAGCAGCGTAGAACCTAGCACAGATACGCAGTATTTT	CASSVEPSTDTQYF	TRBJ2-3	TRBV9	-	many
TGTGCCAGCAGTTACCGGCCAGGGGGCAACGAGCAGTACTTC	CASSYRPGGNEQYF	TRBJ2-7	TRBV6-5	TRBD1	many
TGCGCCAGCAGCCCCCAAGCCCACACCAATCAGCCCCAGCATTTT	CASSPQAHTNQPQHF	TRBJ1-5	TRBV4-1	-	-
TGTGCCAGCAGCTTGGGGGATCTCATATCAGCCAAAAACATTCAGTACTTC	CASSLGDLISAKNIQYF	TRBJ2-4	TRBV5-6	-	many
TGCAGTGCTAGAACCTTCACCCTGGCGGGACAGAGCTATGGCTACACCTTC	CSARTFTLAGQSYGYTF	TRBJ1-2	TRBV20-1	TRBD1	-
TGTGCCAGCAGAAATGGCCTCATTAGGGATACGCAGTATTTT	CASRNGLIRDTQYF	TRBJ2-3	TRBV25-1	-	many
TGTGCCAGCAGTCCCCCAGGAACCTTCTACAATGAGCAGTTCTTC	CASSPPGTFYNEQFF	TRBJ2-1	TRBV28	-	many
TGTGCCAGCAGCTTAGAGAATACGGTAGCAGGGTTTTTGTCCCACACAGATACGCAGTATTTT	CASSLENTVAGFLSHTDTQYF	TRBJ2-3	TRBV11-2	-	many
TGCAGTGCCCGCGCCAGCGGGGGGTCCGATGAGCAGTTCTTC	CSARASGGSDEQFF	TRBJ2-1	TRBV20-1	TRBD2	-
TGCGCCAGCAGCCCGGGACTAGCGGGTACGCAGTATTTT	CASSPGLAGTQYF	TRBJ2-3	TRBV5-1	TRBD2	many
TGTGCCAGCAGTTTATCATCGGACACTTTTACAGGTGGCTACACCTTC	CASSLSSDTFTGGYTF	TRBJ1-2	TRBV27	-	many
TGTGCCAGCAAGGGACTAGCGGATTACAATGAGCAGTTCTTC	CASKGLADYNEQFF	TRBJ2-1	TRBV28	TRBD2	many
TGTGCCAGCAGCCAAGGGGTGCGGGAGGGCCTCGAAGATACGCAGTATTTT	CASSQGVREGLEDTQYF	TRBJ2-3	TRBV4-2	TRBD2	many
TGCAGCGTTGACGATGGCAGAGGGGAGACCCAGTACTTC	CSVDDGRGETQYF	TRBJ2-5	TRBV29-1	-	many
TGCGCCAGCAGCCAAGGCGGGACCTTCAACAATGAGCAGTTCTTC	CASSQGGTFNNEQFF	TRBJ2-1	TRBV4-3	-	few
TGCAGCGTTCCGACAGACTACTCCTACAATGAGCAGTTCTTC	CSVPTDYSYNEQFF	TRBJ2-1	TRBV29-1	-	many
TGTGCCAGCAGTGCGGCGCACGAGCAGTACTTC	CASSAAHEQYF	TRBJ2-7	TRBV6-1	-	many
TGTGCCAGCAGGTCACAGGGGGCGAGTACCGGGGAGCTGTTTTTT	CASRSQGASTGELFF	TRBJ2-2	TRBV12-3/TRBV12-4	TRBD1	many
TGTGCCATCCAGGGGCAAATCCAAGAGACCCAGTACTTC	CAIQGQIQETQYF	TRBJ2-5	TRBV27	-	many
TGTGCCAGCAGCTTTTATCCAGACGGGCAAGAGACCCAGTACTTC	CASSFYPDGQETQYF	TRBJ2-5	TRBV7-2	-	many
TGTGCCAGCAGCCAAGATCTTGGGGGCGGGGTCTACGAGCAGTACTTC	CASSQDLGGGVYEQYF	TRBJ2-7	TRBV4-2	-	many
TGTGCCAGCAGTGGGGACATTGGTAGATCCGGGGAGCTGTTTTTT	CASSGDIGRSGELFF	TRBJ2-2	TRBV12-3/TRBV12-4	-	many
TGTGCCAGCAGGCGAGTTGGGGGCGGTACGCAGTATTTT	CASRRVGGGTQYF	TRBJ2-3	TRBV7-2	-	many
TGCGCCAGCAGCCCTCCGGGCCGGGCGCACACTGAAGCTTTCTTT	CASSPPGRAHTEAFF	TRBJ1-1	TRBV5-1	-	many
TGTGCCAGCAGCCCGAGGGACGGGGACCTTTACAATGAGCAGTTCTTC	CASSPRDGDLYNEQFF	TRBJ2-1	TRBV7-9	-	many
TGCGCCAGCAGCCCAGGGCGGCACACTGAAGCTTTCTTT	CASSPGRHTEAFF	TRBJ1-1	TRBV4-3	-	many
TGTGCCAGCAGTTCCTCTTGGGGACTCAGAAACTACGAGCAGTACTTC	CASSSSWGLRNYEQYF	TRBJ2-7	TRBV6-5	-	many
TGCAGTTTCGGGGGCCAACTAGCGGGAGGCCCAGATACGCAGTATTTT	CSFGGQLAGGPDTQYF	TRBJ2-3	TRBV20-1	TRBD2	-